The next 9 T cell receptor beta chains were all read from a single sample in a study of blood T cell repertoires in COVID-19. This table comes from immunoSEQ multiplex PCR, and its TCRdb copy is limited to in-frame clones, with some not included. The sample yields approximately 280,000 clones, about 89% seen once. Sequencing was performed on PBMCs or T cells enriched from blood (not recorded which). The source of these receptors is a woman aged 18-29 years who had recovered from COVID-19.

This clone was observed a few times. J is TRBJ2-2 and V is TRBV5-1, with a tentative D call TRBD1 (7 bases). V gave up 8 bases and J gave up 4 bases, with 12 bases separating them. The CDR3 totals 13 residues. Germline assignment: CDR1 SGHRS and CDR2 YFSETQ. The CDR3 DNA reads TGCGCCAGTGGAGGGGGCATCACCGGGGAGCTGTTTTTT. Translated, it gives CASGGGITGELFF.

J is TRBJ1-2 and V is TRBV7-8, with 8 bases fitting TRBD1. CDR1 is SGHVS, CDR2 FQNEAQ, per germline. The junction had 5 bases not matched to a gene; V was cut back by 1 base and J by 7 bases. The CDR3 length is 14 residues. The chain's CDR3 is CASSLEIDRGGYTF. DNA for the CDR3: TGTGCCAGCAGCTTAGAGATCGACAGGGGTGGCTACACCTTC. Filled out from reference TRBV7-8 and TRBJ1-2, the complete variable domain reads GAGVSQSPRYKVAKRGQDVALRCDPISGHVSLFWYQQALGQGPEFLTYFQNEAQLDKSGLPSDRFFAERPEGSVSTLKIQRTQQEDSAVYLCASSLEIDRGGYTFGSGTRLTVV.

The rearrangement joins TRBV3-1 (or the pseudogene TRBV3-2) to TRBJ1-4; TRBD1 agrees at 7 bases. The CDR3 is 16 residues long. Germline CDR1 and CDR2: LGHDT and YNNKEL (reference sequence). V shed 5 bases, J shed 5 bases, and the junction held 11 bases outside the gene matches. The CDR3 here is CASSFYPGQTNEKLFF. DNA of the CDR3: TGTGCCAGCAGCTTCTACCCGGGACAGACGAATGAAAAACTGTTTTTT.

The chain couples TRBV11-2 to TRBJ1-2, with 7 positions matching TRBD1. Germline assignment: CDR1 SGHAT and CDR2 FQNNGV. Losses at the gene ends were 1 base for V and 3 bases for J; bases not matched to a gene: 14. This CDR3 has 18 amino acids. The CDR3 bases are TGTGCCAGCAGCTTAGCAGCCGGCCTTCAGGGGGTGGACTATGGCTACACCTTC. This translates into CASSLAAGLQGVDYGYTF.

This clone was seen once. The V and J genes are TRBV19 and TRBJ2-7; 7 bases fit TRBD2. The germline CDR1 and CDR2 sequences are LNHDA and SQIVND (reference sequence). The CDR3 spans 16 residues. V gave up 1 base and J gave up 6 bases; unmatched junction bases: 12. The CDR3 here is CASSIVALAVRSEQYF. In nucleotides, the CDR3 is TGTGCCAGTAGTATAGTTGCCCTAGCGGTAAGGAGCGAGCAGTACTTC.

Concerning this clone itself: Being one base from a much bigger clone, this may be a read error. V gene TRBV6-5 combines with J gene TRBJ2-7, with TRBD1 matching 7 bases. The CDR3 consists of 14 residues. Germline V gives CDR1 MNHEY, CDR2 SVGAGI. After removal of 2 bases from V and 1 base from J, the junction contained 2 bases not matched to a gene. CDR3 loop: CASSYRDSSYEQYF. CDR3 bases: TGTGCCAGCAGTTACAGGGACAGTTCCTACGAGCAGTACTTC.

The CDR3 spells CASSPGGAPGTDTQYF. CDR3 sequence (DNA): TGTGCCAGTAGTCCTGGGGGCGCCCCGGGGACAGATACGCAGTATTTT. The genes are TRBV19 and TRBJ2-3; a possible D gene is TRBD1 (6 bases). V shed 5 bases and J shed 3 bases, with 18 bases lying between them. Germline loops: CDR1 LNHDA, CDR2 SQIVND (reference sequence). This CDR3 contains 16 residues.

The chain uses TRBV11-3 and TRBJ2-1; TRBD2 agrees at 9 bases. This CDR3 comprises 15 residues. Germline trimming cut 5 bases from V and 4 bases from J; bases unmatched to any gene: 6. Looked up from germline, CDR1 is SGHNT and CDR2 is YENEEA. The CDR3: CASSPTSGSYNEQFF. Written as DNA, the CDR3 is TGTGCCAGCAGCCCCACTAGCGGGTCTTACAATGAGCAGTTCTTC.

Here the CDR3 DNA reads TGTGCCAGCAGCTTGGCGGGGGACTACAATGAGCAGTTCTTC. This encodes CASSLAGDYNEQFF. The chain carries TRBV7-3 and TRBJ2-1; the match to TRBD2 covers 7 bases. V shed 3 bases, J shed 3 bases, and the junction held 2 bases outside the gene matches. CDR3 length: 14 amino acids. The germline V gene has CDR1 SGHTA and CDR2 FQGTGA.